This TCR beta chain emerged from a study of blood T cell repertoires in COVID-19. Looking at the study overall: Samples representing acute and convalescent COVID-19 were sourced from the United States, Italy and Spain.

As concerns this clone: Sequence at one end of the junction differs from germline and may be a read error.

The germline CDR1 and CDR2 sequences are SGHTA and FQGNSA. This CDR3 is 13 amino acids long. The data were produced by immunoSEQ multiplex PCR, yet TCRdb's version contains in-frame clones alone and is incomplete. This table holds some 19,000 clones, 86% found once. The sequencing sample was made of peripheral blood. The V gene is TRBV7-2, the J gene TRBJ1-2, with no clear D. The receptor comes from a man in his 70s with acute or convalescent COVID-19. The CDR3 is CASSLATWEGYTF. The CDR3 DNA sequence: TGTGCCAGCAGCCTAGCGACCTGGGAGGGCTACACCTTC.